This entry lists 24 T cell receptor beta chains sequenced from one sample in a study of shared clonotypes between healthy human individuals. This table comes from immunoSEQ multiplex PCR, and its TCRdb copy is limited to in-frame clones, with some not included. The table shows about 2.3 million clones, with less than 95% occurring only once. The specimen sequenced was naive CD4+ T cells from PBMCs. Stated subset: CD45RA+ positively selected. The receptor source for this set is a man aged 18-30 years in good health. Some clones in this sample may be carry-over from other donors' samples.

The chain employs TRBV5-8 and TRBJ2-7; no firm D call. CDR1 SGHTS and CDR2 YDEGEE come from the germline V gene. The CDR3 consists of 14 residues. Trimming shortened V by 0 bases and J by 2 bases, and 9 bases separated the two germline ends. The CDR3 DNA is TGTGCCAGCAGCTTGGATGCAGCCACCTACGAGCAGTACTTC. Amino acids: CASSLDAATYEQYF.

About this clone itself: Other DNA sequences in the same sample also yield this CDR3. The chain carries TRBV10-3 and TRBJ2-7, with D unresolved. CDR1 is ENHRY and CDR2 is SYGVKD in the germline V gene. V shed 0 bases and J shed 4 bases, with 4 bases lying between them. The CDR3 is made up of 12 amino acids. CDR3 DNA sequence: TGTGCCATCAGTGAGTCTAGATACGAGCAGTACTTC. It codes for CAISESRYEQYF.

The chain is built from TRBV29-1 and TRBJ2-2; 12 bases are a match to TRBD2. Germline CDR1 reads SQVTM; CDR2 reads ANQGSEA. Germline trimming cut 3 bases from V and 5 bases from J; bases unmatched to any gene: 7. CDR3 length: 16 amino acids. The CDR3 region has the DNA TGCAGCGTTGACCTAGCGGGAGGGCCGAGAACCGGGGAGCTGTTTTTT. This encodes CSVDLAGGPRTGELFF.

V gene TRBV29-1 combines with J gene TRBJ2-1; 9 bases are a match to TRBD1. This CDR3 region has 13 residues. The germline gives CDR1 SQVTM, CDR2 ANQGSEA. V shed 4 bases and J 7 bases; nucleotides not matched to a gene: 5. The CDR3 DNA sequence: TGCAGCGTTGGAGGACAGGGGCTAAATGAGCAGTTCTTC. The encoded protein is CSVGGQGLNEQFF.

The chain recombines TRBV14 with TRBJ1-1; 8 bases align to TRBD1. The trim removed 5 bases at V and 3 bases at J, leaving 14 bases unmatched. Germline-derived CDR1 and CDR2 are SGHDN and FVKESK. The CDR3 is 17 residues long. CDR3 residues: CASSWGNRGSWYTEAFF. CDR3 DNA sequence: TGTGCCAGCAGCTGGGGGAACAGGGGGTCTTGGTACACTGAAGCTTTCTTT.

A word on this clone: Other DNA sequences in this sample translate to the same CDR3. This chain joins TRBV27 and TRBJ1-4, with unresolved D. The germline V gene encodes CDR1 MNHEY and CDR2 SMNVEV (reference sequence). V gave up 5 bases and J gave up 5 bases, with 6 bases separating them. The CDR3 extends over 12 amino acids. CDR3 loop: CASSQGNEKLFF. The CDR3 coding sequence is TGTGCCAGCAGTCAAGGAAATGAAAAACTGTTTTTT.

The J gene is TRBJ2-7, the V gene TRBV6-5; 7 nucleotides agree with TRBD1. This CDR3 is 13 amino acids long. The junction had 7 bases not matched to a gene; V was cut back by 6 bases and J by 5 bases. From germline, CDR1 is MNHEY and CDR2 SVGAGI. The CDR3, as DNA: TGTGCCAGCAGCCCTCACGACAGGGACGAGCAGTACTTC. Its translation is CASSPHDRDEQYF.

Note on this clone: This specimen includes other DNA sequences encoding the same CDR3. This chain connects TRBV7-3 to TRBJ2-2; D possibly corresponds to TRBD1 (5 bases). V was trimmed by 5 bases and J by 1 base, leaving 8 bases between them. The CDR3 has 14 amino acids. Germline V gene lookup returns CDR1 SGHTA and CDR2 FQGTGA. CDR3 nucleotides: TGTGCCAGCAGCCTCGGACAGAACACCGGGGAGCTGTTTTTT. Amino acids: CASSLGQNTGELFF. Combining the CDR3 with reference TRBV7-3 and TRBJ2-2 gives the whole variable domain GAGVSQTPSNKVTEKGKYVELRCDPISGHTALYWYRQSLGQGPEFLIYFQGTGAADDSGLPNDRFFAVRPEGSVSTLKIQRTERGDSAVYLCASSLGQNTGELFFGEGSRLTVL.

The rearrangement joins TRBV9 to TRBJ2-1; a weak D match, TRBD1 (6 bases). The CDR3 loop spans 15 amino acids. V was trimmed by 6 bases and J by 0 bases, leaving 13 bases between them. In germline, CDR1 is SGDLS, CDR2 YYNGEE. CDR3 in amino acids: CASTPTGNSYNEQFF. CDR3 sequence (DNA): TGTGCCAGCACCCCGACAGGCAACTCCTACAATGAGCAGTTCTTC. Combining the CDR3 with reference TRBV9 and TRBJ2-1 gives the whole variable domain DSGVTQTPKHLITATGQRVTLRCSPRSGDLSVYWYQQSLDQGLQFLIQYYNGEERAKGNILERFSAQQFPDLHSELNLSSLELGDSALYFCASTPTGNSYNEQFFGPGTRLTVL.

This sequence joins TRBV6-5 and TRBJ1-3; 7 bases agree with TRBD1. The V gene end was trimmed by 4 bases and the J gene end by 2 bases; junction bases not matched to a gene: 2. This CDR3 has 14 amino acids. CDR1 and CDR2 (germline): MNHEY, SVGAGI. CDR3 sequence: CASSSGTAGNTIYF. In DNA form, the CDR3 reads TGTGCCAGCAGTTCCGGGACAGCTGGAAACACCATATATTTT.

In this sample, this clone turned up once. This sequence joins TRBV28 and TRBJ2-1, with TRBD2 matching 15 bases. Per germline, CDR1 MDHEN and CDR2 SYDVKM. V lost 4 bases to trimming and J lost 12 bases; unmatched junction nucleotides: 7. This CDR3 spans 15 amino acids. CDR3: CASSSPGTSGRRQFF. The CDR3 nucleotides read TGTGCCAGCAGTTCACCCGGGACTAGCGGGAGGAGGCAGTTCTTC.

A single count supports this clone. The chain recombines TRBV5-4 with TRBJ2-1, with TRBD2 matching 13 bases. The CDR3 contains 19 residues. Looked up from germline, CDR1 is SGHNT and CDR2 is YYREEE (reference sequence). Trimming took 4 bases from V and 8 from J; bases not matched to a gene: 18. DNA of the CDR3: TGTGCCAGCAGCACTCGAATCACTAGCGGGAGGGCCTCATCGGATGAGCAGTTCTTC. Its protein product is CASSTRITSGRASSDEQFF.

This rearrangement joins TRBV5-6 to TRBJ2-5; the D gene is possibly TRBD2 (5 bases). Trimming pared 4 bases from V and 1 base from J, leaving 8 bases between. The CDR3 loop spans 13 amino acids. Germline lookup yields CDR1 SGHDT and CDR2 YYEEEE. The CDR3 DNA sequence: TGTGCCAGCAGCCACGAGGGCCAAGAGACCCAGTACTTC. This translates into CASSHEGQETQYF.

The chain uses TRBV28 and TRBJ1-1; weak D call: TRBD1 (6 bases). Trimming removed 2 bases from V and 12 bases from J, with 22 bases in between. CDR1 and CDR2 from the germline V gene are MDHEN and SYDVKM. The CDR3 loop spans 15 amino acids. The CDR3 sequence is CASSLRGRGVTGSFF. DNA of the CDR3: TGTGCCAGCAGTTTAAGGGGCAGGGGCGTTACTGGTTCTTTCTTT.

The CDR3 is CASSPQGSLRRETQYF. DNA for the CDR3: TGTGCCAGCAGCCCACAGGGATCCTTACGTAGAGAGACCCAGTACTTC. The chain couples TRBV5-6 to TRBJ2-5; D is perhaps TRBD1 (6 bases). CDR1 SGHDT and CDR2 YYEEEE come from the germline V gene. The ends were cut back, 4 bases at V and 4 bases at J, with 20 bases in the middle. The CDR3 has 16 amino acids.

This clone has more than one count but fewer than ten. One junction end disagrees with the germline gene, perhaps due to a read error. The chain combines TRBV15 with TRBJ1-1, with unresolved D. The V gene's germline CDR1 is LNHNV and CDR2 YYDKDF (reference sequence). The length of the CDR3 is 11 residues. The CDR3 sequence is CATSRELGIEF. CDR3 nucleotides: TGTGCCACCAGCAGAGAGCTTGGAATAGAATTT.

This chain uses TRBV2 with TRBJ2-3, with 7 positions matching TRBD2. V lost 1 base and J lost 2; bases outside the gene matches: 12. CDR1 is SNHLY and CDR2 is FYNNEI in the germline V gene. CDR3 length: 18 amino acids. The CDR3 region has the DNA TGTGCCAGCAGTGAAGGTTTTTTAGCGGGTTACGACACAGATACGCAGTATTTT. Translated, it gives CASSEGFLAGYDTDTQYF.

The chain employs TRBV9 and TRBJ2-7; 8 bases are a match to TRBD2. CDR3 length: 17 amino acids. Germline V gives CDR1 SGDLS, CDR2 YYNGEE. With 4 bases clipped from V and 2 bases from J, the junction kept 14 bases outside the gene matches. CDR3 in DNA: TGTGCCAGCAGCCCCGGTGGGAGCGGGAGCTTTACCTACGAGCAGTACTTC. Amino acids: CASSPGGSGSFTYEQYF. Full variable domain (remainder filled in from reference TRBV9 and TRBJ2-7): DSGVTQTPKHLITATGQRVTLRCSPRSGDLSVYWYQQSLDQGLQFLIQYYNGEERAKGNILERFSAQQFPDLHSELNLSSLELGDSALYFCASSPGGSGSFTYEQYFGPGTRLTVT.

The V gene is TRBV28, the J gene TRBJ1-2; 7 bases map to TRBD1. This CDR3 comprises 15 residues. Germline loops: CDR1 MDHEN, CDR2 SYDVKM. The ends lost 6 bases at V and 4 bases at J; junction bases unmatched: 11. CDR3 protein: CASRPPGQSFYGYTF. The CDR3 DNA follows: TGTGCCAGCAGACCACCGGGACAGTCCTTCTATGGCTACACCTTC.

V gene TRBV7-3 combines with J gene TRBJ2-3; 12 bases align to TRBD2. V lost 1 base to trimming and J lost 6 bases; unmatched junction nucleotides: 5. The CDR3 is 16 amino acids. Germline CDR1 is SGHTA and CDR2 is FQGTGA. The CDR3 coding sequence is TGTGCCAGCAGCTTAATGGCTAGCGGGAGGGCCGATACGCAGTATTTT. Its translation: CASSLMASGRADTQYF.

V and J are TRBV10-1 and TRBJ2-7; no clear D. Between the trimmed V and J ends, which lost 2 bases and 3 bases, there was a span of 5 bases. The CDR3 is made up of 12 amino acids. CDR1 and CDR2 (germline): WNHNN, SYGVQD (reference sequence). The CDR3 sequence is CASSEERYEQYF. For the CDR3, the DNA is TGCGCCAGCAGTGAGGAGCGCTACGAGCAGTACTTC.

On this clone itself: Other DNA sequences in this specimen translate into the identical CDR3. DNA of the CDR3: TGCGCCAGCAGCTTGGTGCCTTCTGGGGCCAACGTCCTGACTTTC. It is translated as CASSLVPSGANVLTF. This chain connects TRBV5-1 to TRBJ2-6; the D is unclear. This CDR3 contains 15 residues. CDR1 is SGHRS, CDR2 YFSETQ, per germline. Trimming took 0 bases from V and 1 from J, leaving 5 bases between them.

For the CDR3, the DNA is TGTGCCAGCAGGGGGAAAGGGAGCTCCTACGAGCAGTACTTC. Amino acids: CASRGKGSSYEQYF. This chain connects TRBV27 to TRBJ2-7, with D possibly being TRBD2 (5 bases). The CDR3 extends over 14 amino acids. V lost 6 bases and J 0 bases, leaving 12 bases between the germline ends. CDR1 MNHEY and CDR2 SMNVEV come from the germline V gene (reference sequence).

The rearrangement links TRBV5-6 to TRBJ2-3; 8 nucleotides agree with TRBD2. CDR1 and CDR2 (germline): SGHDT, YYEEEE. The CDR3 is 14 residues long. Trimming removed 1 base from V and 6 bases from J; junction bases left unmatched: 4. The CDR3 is CASSLSGGGDTQYF. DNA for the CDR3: TGTGCCAGCAGCTTGAGCGGGGGCGGCGATACGCAGTATTTT. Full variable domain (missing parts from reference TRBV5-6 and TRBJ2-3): DAGVTQSPTHLIKTRGQQVTLRCSPKSGHDTVSWYQQALGQGPQFIFQYYEEEERQRGNFPDRFSGHQFPNYSSELNVNALLLGDSALYLCASSLSGGGDTQYFGPGTRLTVL.